This record concerns one TCR beta chain sequence. This sample stems from a study of T cells in Graves' hyperthyroidism and ophthalmopathy. The V and J ends lost 0 bases and 6 bases respectively, with 8 bases between them. Looked up from germline, CDR1 is MNHEY and CDR2 is SMNVEV (reference sequence). There are 14 residues in the CDR3. RNA transcripts were the template for amplifying TCR beta CDR3 regions. HTBI primers drove first-round RT-PCR of the TCR CDR3. TCRdb passed the multiplex PCR reads through MiXCR, listing each CDR3 protein once. Of 600,000 to 900,000 distinct CDR3 sequences listed, roughly 17% are singletons.

The sequenced sample consisted of blood. The clonotype comes from a man between 18 and 35 years old with Graves' hyperthyroidism. This rearrangement joins TRBV27 to TRBJ2-2, with a tentative D call TRBD2 (6 bases). This CDR3 reads CASSLSGGAGELFF. As DNA, the CDR3 is TGTGCCAGCAGTTTATCGGGAGGCGCCGGGGAGCTGTTTTTT.